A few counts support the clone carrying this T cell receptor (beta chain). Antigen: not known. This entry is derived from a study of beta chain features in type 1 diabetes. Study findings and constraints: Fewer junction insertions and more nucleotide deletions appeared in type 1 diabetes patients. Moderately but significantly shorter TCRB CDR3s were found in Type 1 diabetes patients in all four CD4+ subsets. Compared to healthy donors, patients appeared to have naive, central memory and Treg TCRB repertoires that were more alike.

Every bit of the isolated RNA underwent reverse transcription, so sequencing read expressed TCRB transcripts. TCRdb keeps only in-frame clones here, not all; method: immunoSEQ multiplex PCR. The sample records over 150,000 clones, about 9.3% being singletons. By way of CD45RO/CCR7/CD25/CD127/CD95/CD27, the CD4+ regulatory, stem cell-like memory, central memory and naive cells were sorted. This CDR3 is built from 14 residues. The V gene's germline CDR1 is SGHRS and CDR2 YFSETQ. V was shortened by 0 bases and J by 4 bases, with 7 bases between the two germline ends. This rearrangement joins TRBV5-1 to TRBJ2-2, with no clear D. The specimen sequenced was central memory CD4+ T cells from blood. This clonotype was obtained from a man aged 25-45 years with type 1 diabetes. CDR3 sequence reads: CASSLVQFTGELFF. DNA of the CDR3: TGCGCCAGCAGCTTGGTTCAGTTCACCGGGGAGCTGTTTTTT.